Each of the 21 T cell receptor beta chains below was sequenced from the same sample in a study of blood T cell repertoires in COVID-19. Assay: immunoSEQ multiplex PCR; the TCRdb copy retains only in-frame clones and omits some. There are about 300,000 clones in the sample; 90% occur only once, and roughly 7.3% lies in the top ten. Sequenced sample: peripheral blood. The receptors here all came from a woman in her thirties with COVID-19, enrolled during active disease.

The chain employs TRBV7-3 and TRBJ2-1; the match to TRBD2 covers 7 bases. Unmatched junction bases numbered 11, after V lost 3 bases and J lost 9 bases. Germline V CDR1 and CDR2: SGHTA, FQGTGA. The CDR3 consists of 15 residues. Here the CDR3 reads CASSLGLSPIGEQFF. The CDR3 nucleotides are TGTGCCAGCAGCTTGGGACTATCCCCTATCGGTGAGCAGTTCTTC.

The V and J genes are TRBV18 and TRBJ2-7; 8 bases agree with TRBD1. This CDR3 has 14 residues. With 5 bases clipped from V and 7 bases from J, the junction kept 10 bases outside the gene matches. CDR1 and CDR2 from the germline V gene are KGHSH and LQKENI. The CDR3 here is CASSGTGDQGEQYF. The CDR3 DNA reads TGTGCCAGCTCAGGGACAGGTGACCAGGGGGAGCAGTACTTC.

The chain combines TRBV29-1 with TRBJ2-7; possibly TRBD2 for D (6 bases). This CDR3 is built from 16 residues. Per the germline V gene, CDR1 is SQVTM and CDR2 is ANQGSEA. V lost 3 bases and J lost 0, with 18 bases in between. The CDR3 sequence is CSVDAPPGVSSYEQYF. CDR3 DNA: TGCAGCGTTGACGCCCCCCCGGGGGTCAGCTCCTACGAGCAGTACTTC.

The chain uses TRBV5-1 and TRBJ2-7; 8 bases line up with TRBD2. V trimming: 0 bases; J trimming: 6 bases; junction bases outside the gene matches: 5. Germline V CDR1 and CDR2: SGHRS, YFSETQ. The CDR3 loop spans 14 amino acids. The CDR3: CASSLAQGLGEQYF. CDR3 DNA: TGCGCCAGCAGCTTGGCTCAGGGACTAGGCGAGCAGTACTTC.

The chain uses TRBV7-6 and TRBJ2-7; 7 nucleotides line up with TRBD2. CDR3 length equals 15 residues. V trimming: 5 bases; J trimming: 3 bases; junction bases outside the gene matches: 10. CDR1 and CDR2 (germline): SGHVS, FNYEAQ. CDR3 sequence (DNA): TGTGCCAGCAGCAATTATCAAGCGGGGTTCTACGAGCAGTACTTC. Amino acids: CASSNYQAGFYEQYF. Supplemented by reference TRBV7-6 and TRBJ2-7, the full variable domain reads GAGVSQSPRYKVTKRGQDVALRCDPISGHVSLYWYRQALGQGPEFLTYFNYEAQQDKSGLPNDRFSAERPEGSISTLTIQRTEQRDSAMYRCASSNYQAGFYEQYFGPGTRLTVT.

This clone was counted a few times. The CDR3 reads CASSGGTSGYNEQFF. For the CDR3, the DNA is TGTGCCAGCAGTGGAGGGACTAGCGGGTACAATGAGCAGTTCTTC. The chain recombines TRBV25-1 with TRBJ2-1; 12 bases are a match to TRBD2. This CDR3 is built from 15 residues. Looked up from germline, CDR1 is MGHDK and CDR2 is SYGVNS. J was trimmed by 4 bases and V by 4 bases; bases with no gene match: 2.

The chain combines TRBV19 with TRBJ2-2, with no clear D. V was shortened by 8 bases and J by 6 bases, with 7 bases between the two germline ends. Germline loops: CDR1 LNHDA, CDR2 SQIVND (reference sequence). CDR3 length equals 11 residues. This chain's CDR3 is CASAYPGELFF. The CDR3 coding sequence is TGTGCCAGTGCCTACCCCGGGGAGCTGTTTTTT.

The V call is TRBV28, the J call TRBJ1-1; 8 positions match TRBD1. Germline CDR1 is MDHEN and CDR2 is SYDVKM. The CDR3 is 15 residues long. Unmatched junction bases numbered 5, after V lost 5 bases and J lost 0 bases. This CDR3 reads CASSLQDRVNTEAFF. CDR3 in DNA: TGTGCCAGCAGTCTTCAGGACAGGGTGAACACTGAAGCTTTCTTT. Combining the CDR3 with reference TRBV28 and TRBJ1-1 gives the whole variable domain DVKVTQSSRYLVKRTGEKVFLECVQDMDHENMFWYRQDPGLGLRLIYFSYDVKMKEKGDIPEGYSVSREKKERFSLILESASTNQTSMYLCASSLQDRVNTEAFFGQGTRLTVV.

This clone has more than one count but fewer than ten. The genes are TRBV7-9 and TRBJ1-1, with 7 bases matching TRBD1. The CDR3 runs 15 residues. CDR1 SEHNR and CDR2 FQNEAQ come from the germline V gene (reference sequence). V shed 3 bases and J 0 bases; nucleotides not matched to a gene: 4. CDR3 in DNA: TGTGCCAGCAGCTTGGGGACAGCCATGAACACTGAAGCTTTCTTT. It encodes CASSLGTAMNTEAFF.

In nucleotides, the CDR3 is TGTGCCAGCAGCCGTGCCAGGGATCGCGAGCAGTACTTC. Its protein product is CASSRARDREQYF. The chain couples TRBV3-1 (or the pseudogene TRBV3-2) to TRBJ2-7, with D possibly matching TRBD1 (5 bases). The CDR3 has 13 residues. In germline, CDR1 is LGHDT, CDR2 YNNKEL (reference sequence). Trimming took off 4 bases at V and 6 bases at J, with 13 bases between the two ends.

J is TRBJ2-2 and V is TRBV7-2; 7 nucleotides agree with TRBD1. J gave up 4 bases and V 5 bases, and 7 bases lay outside the gene matches. CDR3 length: 15 amino acids. Germline V CDR1 and CDR2: SGHTA, FQGNSA. In DNA form, the CDR3 reads TGTGCCAGCAGCCGGACCGCAGGGGGCACCGGGGAGCTGTTTTTT. It is translated as CASSRTAGGTGELFF.

This clone was seen more than once but under ten times. The chain carries TRBV7-9 and TRBJ1-3; D remains ambiguous. The CDR3 loop spans 12 amino acids. Trimming removed 5 bases from V and 10 bases from J, with 12 bases in between. Germline assignment: CDR1 SEHNR and CDR2 FQNEAQ (reference sequence). CDR3 amino acids: CASSLEVMTIYF. The CDR3, as DNA: TGTGCCAGCAGCCTTGAGGTGATGACCATATATTTT.

This CDR3 reads CASSEVAAPLHF. CDR3 in DNA: TGTGCCAGCAGTGAAGTCGCGGCACCCCTCCACTTT. The genes are TRBV2 and TRBJ1-6; no clear D. Trimming removed 1 base at V and 11 bases at J, with 6 bases between. CDR3 length equals 12 residues. Per the germline V gene, CDR1 is SNHLY and CDR2 is FYNNEI.

This clone was observed a handful of times. The chain links TRBV6-5 to TRBJ2-7; D not resolved. V dropped 6 bases and J dropped 1 base, with 13 bases sitting between them. The CDR3 extends over 14 amino acids. Germline CDR1 MNHEY, CDR2 SVGAGI. CDR3 loop: CASRKPTPSYEQYF. Written as DNA, the CDR3 is TGTGCCAGCAGGAAACCGACACCGTCCTACGAGCAGTACTTC.

Only one count was recorded for this clone. The V and J genes are TRBV29-1 and TRBJ2-7; 8 nucleotides match TRBD1. The V segment lost 0 bases and the J segment 4 bases; nucleotides outside the gene matches: 5. CDR1 and CDR2 (germline): SQVTM, ANQGSEA. This CDR3 has 14 residues. In DNA form, the CDR3 reads TGCAGCGTTGAAGACGACAGGGGAAGGTACGAGCAGTACTTC. This codes for CSVEDDRGRYEQYF.

The rearrangement uses TRBV7-8 and TRBJ2-7; 9 bases align to TRBD1. With V trimmed by 2 bases and J by 4 bases, 6 bases remained unmatched. The germline V gene has CDR1 SGHVS and CDR2 FQNEAQ. This CDR3 has 15 amino acids. The CDR3 protein is CASSLIVQGAYEQYF. DNA for the CDR3: TGTGCCAGCAGCTTAATCGTACAGGGGGCGTACGAGCAGTACTTC.

The chain employs TRBV7-8 and TRBJ2-3; TRBD2 agrees at 8 bases. V dropped 2 bases and J dropped 3; count of bases not matched to a gene: 4. Per the germline V gene, CDR1 is SGHVS and CDR2 is FQNEAQ. This CDR3 comprises 15 residues. CDR3 in DNA: TGTGCCAGCAGCTTAAGTGGCGGGAGGACAGATACGCAGTATTTT. Encoded protein: CASSLSGGRTDTQYF.

The V and J genes are TRBV29-1 and TRBJ2-7; TRBD1 aligns across 9 bases. The germline V gene encodes CDR1 SQVTM and CDR2 ANQGSEA. The CDR3 consists of 12 residues. V gave up 5 bases and J gave up 2 bases; unmatched junction bases: 1. The CDR3 reads CSVWTGAYEQYF. The CDR3 nucleotides read TGCAGCGTTTGGACAGGGGCCTACGAGCAGTACTTC.

The chain employs TRBV10-3 and TRBJ1-1, with D possibly being TRBD1 (5 bases). Per the germline V gene, CDR1 is ENHRY and CDR2 is SYGVKD. This CDR3 has 13 amino acids. V lost 10 bases and J 1 base, leaving 13 bases between the germline ends. In nucleotides, the CDR3 is TGTGCCACCAAAACTGGGGCGAACACTGAAGCTTTCTTT. Translation: CATKTGANTEAFF.

In its sample, this clone was seen a few times. The CDR3 coding sequence is TGTGCCAGCAGCAAGGGACTAGCGGGAGGACCCGGGGAGCTGTTTTTT. This translates into CASSKGLAGGPGELFF. The gene calls are TRBV28 and TRBJ2-2, with 15 bases lining up with TRBD2. Looked up from germline, CDR1 is MDHEN and CDR2 is SYDVKM. The CDR3 contains 16 residues. With 6 bases clipped from V and 6 bases from J, the junction kept 5 bases outside the gene matches. The variable domain in full, with the rest retrieved from reference TRBV28 and TRBJ2-2, is DVKVTQSSRYLVKRTGEKVFLECVQDMDHENMFWYRQDPGLGLRLIYFSYDVKMKEKGDIPEGYSVSREKKERFSLILESASTNQTSMYLCASSKGLAGGPGELFFGEGSRLTVL.

V usage is TRBV21-1 and J usage is TRBJ2-1; the table calls TRBD2, which could not be checked here. TRBV21-1 is shown as a pseudogene. This CDR3 is built from 15 residues. The CDR3 region is CASNGGGELYNEQFF. As DNA, the CDR3 is TGTGCCAGCAACGGGGGAGGGGAACTCTACAATGAGCAGTTCTTC.